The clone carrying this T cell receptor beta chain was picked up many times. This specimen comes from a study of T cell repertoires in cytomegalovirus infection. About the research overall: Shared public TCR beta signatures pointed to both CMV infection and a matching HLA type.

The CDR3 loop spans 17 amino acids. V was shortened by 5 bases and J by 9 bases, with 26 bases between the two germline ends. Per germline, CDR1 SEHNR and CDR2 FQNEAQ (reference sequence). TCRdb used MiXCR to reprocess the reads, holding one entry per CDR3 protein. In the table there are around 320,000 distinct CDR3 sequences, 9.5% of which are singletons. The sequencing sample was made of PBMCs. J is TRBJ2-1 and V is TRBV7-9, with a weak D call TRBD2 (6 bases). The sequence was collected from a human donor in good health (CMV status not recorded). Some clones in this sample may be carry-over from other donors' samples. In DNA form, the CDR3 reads TGTGCCAGCAGCCCCCGAGAGACTAGTGGGCTCTTGGGTGAGCAGTTCTTC. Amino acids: CASSPRETSGLLGEQFF. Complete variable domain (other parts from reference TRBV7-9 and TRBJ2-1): DTGVSQNPRHKITKRGQNVTFRCDPISEHNRLYWYRQTLGQGPEFLTYFQNEAQLEKSRLLSDRFSAERPKGSFSTLEIQRTEQGDSAMYLCASSPRETSGLLGEQFFGPGTRLTVL.